What follows are 21 T cell receptor beta chains derived from one specimen sequenced in a study of cytomegalovirus exposure and HLA in healthy donors. The PCR had 60 Vbeta and 13 Jbeta primers. Repertoires were generated with immunoSEQ multiplex PCR, while TCRdb's copy carries only in-frame clones and drops some. The table shows around 170,000 clones, with roughly four fifths occurring only once. Specimen: PBMCs. The receptors originated from a man younger than 35 in good health and CMV-seronegative.

Comments on this clone: Other nucleotide sequences from this sample produce the same CDR3. The chain recombines TRBV5-1 with TRBJ1-4; 9 nucleotides agree with TRBD1. Trimming at V came to 4 bases and at J to 8 bases, leaving 9 bases not matched to a gene. This CDR3 region has 15 residues. Germline CDR1 SGHRS, CDR2 YFSETQ. The CDR3 DNA follows: TGCGCCAGCAGCGTAGGACAGGGGAAAAACGAAAAACTGTTTTTT. Translation: CASSVGQGKNEKLFF. Full variable domain (remainder filled in from reference TRBV5-1 and TRBJ1-4): KAGVTQTPRYLIKTRGQQVTLSCSPISGHRSVSWYQQTPGQGLQFLFEYFSETQRNKGNFPGRFSGRQFSNSRSEMNVSTLELGDSALYLCASSVGQGKNEKLFFGSGTQLSVL.

This clone was seen a few times. V gene TRBV11-1 combines with J gene TRBJ2-7; 10 bases are a match to TRBD2. The germline CDR1 and CDR2 sequences are SGHAT and FQDESV (reference sequence). The CDR3 loop spans 13 amino acids. Trimming took 9 bases from V and 3 from J; bases not matched to a gene: 5. The DNA of the CDR3 is TGTGCCAGTTCAGGGACTAGCGACTACGAGCAGTACTTC. Its protein product is CASSGTSDYEQYF.

This sequence joins TRBV5-4 and TRBJ2-7; 9 bases are shared with TRBD2. The junction had 5 bases not matched to a gene; V was cut back by 0 bases and J by 4 bases. From germline, CDR1 is SGHNT and CDR2 YYREEE (reference sequence). The CDR3 consists of 15 residues. CDR3 amino acids: CASSLGREGLYEQYF. The DNA for the CDR3 is TGTGCCAGCAGCTTGGGGCGGGAGGGACTTTACGAGCAGTACTTC.

This clone was counted a few times. V is TRBV19 and J is TRBJ2-5, with a weak D call TRBD2 (6 bases). Germline V gene sequence: CDR1 LNHDA, CDR2 SQIVND (reference sequence). The CDR3 loop spans 14 amino acids. The V end was cut by 3 bases, the J end by 4 bases, with 12 bases between. The CDR3 DNA follows: TGTGCCAGTAGTATCCAGGGAGGAGGAGAGACCCAGTACTTC. This encodes CASSIQGGGETQYF. Drawing the rest from reference TRBV19 and TRBJ2-5, the complete variable domain is DGGITQSPKYLFRKEGQNVTLSCEQNLNHDAMYWYRQDPGQGLRLIYYSQIVNDFQKGDIAEGYSVSREKKESFPLTVTSAQKNPTAFYLCASSIQGGGETQYFGPGTRLLVL.

The chain links TRBV9 to TRBJ2-5; D not resolved. The ends were cut back, 4 bases at V and 4 bases at J, with 14 bases in the middle. Per germline, CDR1 SGDLS and CDR2 YYNGEE. The CDR3 length is 14 residues. CDR3 coding DNA: TGTGCCAGCAGCCGCCGTGCGTATCCAGAGACCCAGTACTTC. Translating it yields CASSRRAYPETQYF. Variable domain in full (rest from reference TRBV9 and TRBJ2-5): DSGVTQTPKHLITATGQRVTLRCSPRSGDLSVYWYQQSLDQGLQFLIQYYNGEERAKGNILERFSAQQFPDLHSELNLSSLELGDSALYFCASSRRAYPETQYFGPGTRLLVL.

The chain carries TRBV9 and TRBJ2-3; 9 bases are shared with TRBD2. V was pared by 3 bases and J by 2 bases, with 4 bases of the junction left unmatched. The CDR3 loop spans 15 amino acids. Germline CDR1 and CDR2: SGDLS and YYNGEE. CDR3 sequence reads: CASSGTSGYTDTQYF. In DNA form, the CDR3 reads TGTGCCAGCAGCGGCACTAGCGGGTACACAGATACGCAGTATTTT.

V is TRBV28 and J is TRBJ2-1; D may be TRBD2 (6 bases). CDR3 length: 15 residues. The V gene's germline CDR1 is MDHEN and CDR2 SYDVKM. The V end lost 8 bases, the J end lost 8 bases, and 22 bases lay between the germline ends. The CDR3 loop is CASASRRRDLDEQFF. The DNA for the CDR3 is TGTGCCAGCGCCTCCCGGCGGCGGGACTTGGATGAGCAGTTCTTC. Together with reference TRBV28 and TRBJ2-1, the CDR3 gives the full variable domain: DVKVTQSSRYLVKRTGEKVFLECVQDMDHENMFWYRQDPGLGLRLIYFSYDVKMKEKGDIPEGYSVSREKKERFSLILESASTNQTSMYLCASASRRRDLDEQFFGPGTRLTVL.

V and J are TRBV7-9 and TRBJ1-3; a weak D match, TRBD1 (6 bases). The CDR3 runs to 14 residues. Deletions cut 2 bases from V and 4 bases from J, with 9 bases between. Germline assignment: CDR1 SEHNR and CDR2 FQNEAQ (reference sequence). The CDR3 DNA is TGTGCCAGCAGCTTACAGGGGTCCGGAAACACCATATATTTT. It yields the protein CASSLQGSGNTIYF.

This clone has a single count. The gene calls are TRBV5-4 and TRBJ2-3, with 7 bases lining up with TRBD2. Trimming cost V 2 bases and J 0 bases; bases outside gene matches: 6. CDR1 is SGHNT, CDR2 YYREEE, per germline (reference sequence). The length of the CDR3 is 16 residues. The CDR3 sequence: CASSLGLAASTDTQYF. The CDR3 coding sequence is TGTGCCAGCAGCTTAGGGCTAGCGGCTAGCACAGATACGCAGTATTTT. The whole variable domain, filled in from reference TRBV5-4 and TRBJ2-3, reads ETGVTQSPTHLIKTRGQQVTLRCSSQSGHNTVSWYQQALGQGPQFIFQYYREEENGRGNFPPRFSGLQFPNYSSELNVNALELDDSALYLCASSLGLAASTDTQYFGPGTRLTVL.

The CDR3 sequence is CASSPGPGLAGVYEQYF. CDR3 DNA sequence: TGTGCCAGCAGTCCCGGCCCTGGACTAGCGGGAGTCTACGAGCAGTACTTC. The rearrangement links TRBV27 to TRBJ2-7, with 13 bases identical to TRBD2. In germline, CDR1 is MNHEY, CDR2 SMNVEV (reference sequence). This CDR3 has 17 amino acids. V shed 5 bases and J 3 bases; nucleotides not matched to a gene: 10.

This clone was seen only once. This rearrangement joins TRBV4-1 to TRBJ2-1; 7 bases fit TRBD2. Germline V lookup: CDR1 MGHRA, CDR2 YSYEKL. V dropped 1 base and J dropped 8; count of bases not matched to a gene: 8. The CDR3 has 15 amino acids. In DNA, the CDR3 is TGCGCCAGCAGCCAAGGACTAGCTGCGGGATATGAGCAGTTCTTC. Its translation is CASSQGLAAGYEQFF.

V usage is TRBV9 and J usage is TRBJ2-4; a possible D gene is TRBD2 (6 bases). Germline values: CDR1 SGDLS, CDR2 YYNGEE. There are 16 residues in the CDR3. The ends were cut back, 3 bases at V and 0 bases at J, with 13 bases in the middle. The CDR3 nucleotides read TGTGCCAGCAGCGCCCCCACGGGGGAAGCCAAAAACATTCAGTACTTC. It translates to CASSAPTGEAKNIQYF.

The V gene is TRBV9, the J gene TRBJ2-1; maybe TRBD2 (8 bases). The CDR3 contains 17 residues. The germline gives CDR1 SGDLS, CDR2 YYNGEE. V was shortened by 0 bases and J by 6 bases, with 19 bases between the two germline ends. This CDR3 is CASSVAGVGRGPNEQFF. As DNA, the CDR3 is TGTGCCAGCAGCGTAGCGGGCGTCGGGAGGGGGCCCAATGAGCAGTTCTTC.

The rearrangement uses TRBV2 and TRBJ2-5; possibly TRBD1 for D (6 bases). Matching the DNA end better, TRBJ2-7 makes the J call doubtful. This CDR3 region has 15 residues. Germline values: CDR1 SNHLY, CDR2 FYNNEI. CDR3 residues: CASGQTAAGSYEQYF. In nucleotides, the CDR3 is TGTGCCAGCGGACAGACGGCGGCGGGTTCCTACGAGCAGTACTTC.

This clone was seen a single time. The genes are TRBV27 and TRBJ1-2; D not resolved. Trimming took 5 bases from V and 4 from J, leaving 17 bases between them. Germline V lookup: CDR1 MNHEY, CDR2 SMNVEV (reference sequence). The CDR3 is 15 amino acids. The CDR3 protein is CASSLLGLRGYGYTF. The CDR3 region has the DNA TGTGCCAGCAGTCTACTTGGCCTACGAGGCTATGGCTACACCTTC.

The count of this clone is one. The chain uses TRBV30 and TRBJ1-2; no clear D gene. V dropped 1 base and J dropped 6 bases, with 9 bases sitting between them. Germline V gene sequence: CDR1 GTSNPN, CDR2 SVGIG (reference sequence). CDR3 length: 12 residues. In DNA, the CDR3 is TGTGCCTGGAGTGCTCGACGGGATGGCTACACCTTC. This sequence encodes CAWSARRDGYTF.

The rearrangement links TRBV4-1 to TRBJ1-2, with D possibly TRBD1 on 5 matching bases. From germline, CDR1 is MGHRA and CDR2 YSYEKL. The V and J ends lost 1 base and 9 bases respectively, with 18 bases between them. The CDR3 has 15 residues. For the CDR3, the DNA is TGCGCCAGCAGCCAAGTTGTTTGGGAGGGGTTTAGCTACACCTTC. Translation: CASSQVVWEGFSYTF.

This clone was counted a single time. Distinct nucleotide sequences in the sample also encode this CDR3. The chain is built from TRBV28 and TRBJ1-4; 7 positions match TRBD1. With 7 bases clipped from V and 8 bases from J, the junction kept 4 bases outside the gene matches. The V gene's germline CDR1 is MDHEN and CDR2 SYDVKM. The length of the CDR3 is 12 residues. In DNA, the CDR3 is TGTGCCAGCAAGGGGGCGAGGGAAAAACTGTTTTTT. Its protein is CASKGAREKLFF.

The rearrangement uses TRBV7-9 and TRBJ2-5; D possibly corresponds to TRBD1 (7 bases). Germline V CDR1 and CDR2: SEHNR, FQNEAQ (reference sequence). Trimming removed 1 base from V and 4 bases from J, with 16 bases in between. The CDR3 is 16 residues long. This CDR3 is CASSLERAGGRETQYF. In DNA, the CDR3 is TGTGCCAGCAGCTTAGAGCGCGCAGGGGGGCGAGAGACCCAGTACTTC. The complete variable domain, with remaining parts taken from reference TRBV7-9 and TRBJ2-5, reads DTGVSQNPRHKITKRGQNVTFRCDPISEHNRLYWYRQTLGQGPEFLTYFQNEAQLEKSRLLSDRFSAERPKGSFSTLEIQRTEQGDSAMYLCASSLERAGGRETQYFGPGTRLLVL.

This chain links TRBV6-5 with TRBJ2-1; TRBD1 matches 7 bases. Germline assignment: CDR1 MNHEY and CDR2 SVGAGI. The CDR3 spans 14 residues. V lost 6 bases and J lost 3; bases outside the gene matches: 5. The CDR3: CASREQGNYNEQFF. As DNA, the CDR3 is TGTGCCAGCAGGGAACAGGGGAACTACAATGAGCAGTTCTTC.

The genes are TRBV28 and TRBJ2-7; 11 bases line up with TRBD2. The CDR3 is 15 residues long. The V segment lost 7 bases and the J segment 5 bases; nucleotides outside the gene matches: 10. Germline loops: CDR1 MDHEN, CDR2 SYDVKM. The CDR3 region is CASTLSKGLADEQYF. CDR3 sequence (DNA): TGTGCCAGCACCCTTTCTAAGGGACTAGCGGACGAGCAGTACTTC.